The rows below give T cell receptor beta chains drawn from one sample of a study of metastatic and nonmetastatic thyroid tumors. TCRdb ran MiXCR on the PCR reads. The data show just under 20,000 clones, with over 25% seen just once and more than 6% held by the top ten. Sequencing used blood. The source of these receptors is a female donor with papillary thyroid cancer or a benign thyroid nodule (not recorded which). Some clones in this sample may be carry-over from other donors' samples. Both conserved end residues are part of each CDR3. Fields, in order: J gene, V gene, clone size, D gene, CDR3 protein, CDR3 DNA. The D gene is left open where the match is weak. Only some rows state a clone size, as once, few, many or a class for expanded clones.

TRBJ2-6 TRBV2 many NA CASSDPGANVLTF TGTGCCAGCAGCGACCCTGGGGCCAACGTCCTGACTTTC
TRBJ2-1 TRBV20-1 many NA CSALSAGEQFF TGCAGTGCCCTTAGTGCCGGGGAGCAGTTCTTC
TRBJ2-2 TRBV11-1 NA TRBD2 CASSPNTRGLARTGELFF TGTGCCAGCAGCCCGAACACGAGGGGACTAGCCCGAACCGGGGAGCTGTTTTTT
TRBJ1-5 TRBV19 medium-sized TRBD1 CASSIDGQGLQPQHF TGTGCCAGTAGTATAGACGGACAGGGGCTCCAGCCCCAGCATTTT
TRBJ2-1 TRBV4-1 NA NA CASSQERRGEQFF TGCGCCAGCAGCCAAGAACGGAGAGGTGAGCAGTTCTTC
TRBJ1-4 TRBV28 NA NA CASSIHQGMKNEKLFF TGTGCCAGTAGTATACACCAGGGGATGAAGAATGAAAAACTGTTTTTT
TRBJ2-7 TRBV6-1 medium-sized NA CASSGNGREQYF TGTGCCAGCAGTGGAAATGGCCGGGAGCAGTACTTC
TRBJ1-5 TRBV12-3/TRBV12-4 few NA CASMLCGANQPQHF TGTGCCAGCATGTTGTGTGGAGCCAATCAGCCCCAGCATTTT
TRBJ2-5 TRBV7-2 many NA CASSKPRALEETQYF TGTGCCAGCAGCAAACCACGGGCCCTGGAAGAGACCCAGTACTTC
TRBJ1-5 TRBV12-3/TRBV12-4 few NA CASRAGPLRGNQPQHF TGTGCCAGCAGGGCCGGGCCTCTAAGGGGGAATCAGCCCCAGCATTTT
TRBJ2-1 TRBV11-2 NA NA CASSVHVEQFF TGTGCCAGCAGCGTCCATGTGGAGCAGTTCTTC
TRBJ2-3 TRBV6-1 few TRBD2 CASSARLAESTDTQYF TGTGCCAGCAGTGCCAGACTAGCGGAAAGCACAGATACGCAGTATTTT
TRBJ2-2 TRBV10-2 NA NA CASRGGYTGELFF TGCGCCAGCAGAGGGGGTTACACCGGGGAGCTGTTTTTT
TRBJ1-4 TRBV12-3/TRBV12-4 NA TRBD1 CASSDRATNEKLFF TGTGCCAGCAGTGACAGGGCAACTAATGAAAAACTGTTTTTT
TRBJ2-6 TRBV6-2/TRBV6-3 medium-sized NA CASSYNSGANVLTF TGTGCCAGCAGTTACAACTCTGGGGCCAACGTCCTGACTTTC
TRBJ2-2 TRBV7-9 NA TRBD2 CASSPSGGAAGELFF TGTGCCAGCAGCCCCAGCGGGGGGGCCGCCGGGGAGCTGTTTTTT
TRBJ2-2 TRBV20-1 NA NA CSPERNTGELFF TGCAGTCCAGAGAGGAACACCGGGGAGCTGTTTTTT
TRBJ1-1 TRBV5-1 once NA CASSSPGGSEAFF TGCGCCAGCAGCTCCCCGGGGGGCTCTGAAGCTTTCTTT
TRBJ2-2 TRBV15 NA TRBD2 CATSRETSGSFTGELFF TGTGCCACCAGCAGAGAAACTAGCGGGAGTTTCACCGGGGAGCTGTTTTTT
TRBJ1-4 TRBV19 few TRBD1 CASGRTGYEKLFF TGTGCCAGTGGGAGGACAGGGTATGAAAAACTGTTTTTT
TRBJ2-2 TRBV4-1 many NA CASSQGVMGSGELFF TGCGCCAGCAGCCAAGGAGTAATGGGGTCCGGGGAGCTGTTTTTT
TRBJ2-1 TRBV20-1 many TRBD2 CSASSLTSGRGVSYNEQFF TGCAGTGCTAGCAGTTTAACTAGCGGGAGAGGGGTCTCCTACAATGAGCAGTTCTTC
TRBJ1-1 TRBV10-3 few TRBD1 CAISERYGQGGRTEAFF TGTGCCATCAGTGAGCGCTATGGACAGGGGGGGAGGACTGAAGCTTTCTTT